This T cell receptor (beta chain) was found in a study of PD-L1 blockade in urothelial cancer. Study information: Males with bladder-origin urothelial cancer constituted about 90% of the 29 patients. Blood was subjected to analysis at 3 weeks (second dose) and 6 weeks following treatment start. Median T cell yield from blood was approximately 150,000.

Germline CDR1 and CDR2: SNHLY and FYNNEI. CDR3 size: 12 residues. Trimming cost V 9 bases and J 2 bases, with 10 bases left between them. The table came from immunoSEQ multiplex PCR; TCRdb's copy has only in-frame clones and leaves some out. The sample lists over 15,000 clones; 75% to 90% were seen once. Sample contribution per patient ranged from 1 to 8, covering pretreatment and on-treatment. The sequenced sample was PBMCs, obtained around atezolizumab (anti-PD-L1) treatment. V gene TRBV2 combines with J gene TRBJ2-5, with D perhaps matching TRBD2 (6 bases). This sequence originates from a man aged 45-65 years with urothelial cancer. CDR3 region: CARGLRQETQYF. In DNA form, the CDR3 reads TGTGCCAGGGGACTTAGGCAAGAGACCCAGTACTTC.